A single sample gave rise to the 3 T cell receptor beta chains below, sequenced in a study of blood T cell repertoires in COVID-19. The method was immunoSEQ multiplex PCR; TCRdb's version includes in-frame clones alone and lacks a portion of them. Among just over 60,000 clones, under 85% were seen once, and the ten largest hold around 21%. The sample consisted of peripheral blood. These receptor sequences come from a woman older than 75 with active or convalescent COVID-19.

J is TRBJ1-3 and V is TRBV30; D may be TRBD1 (5 bases). The CDR3 runs to 14 residues. The V end lost 0 bases, the J end lost 4 bases, and 10 bases lay between the germline ends. The germline gives CDR1 GTSNPN, CDR2 SVGIG (reference sequence). This CDR3 reads CAWSVQDPGNTIYF. In DNA, the CDR3 is TGTGCCTGGAGTGTACAGGACCCCGGAAACACCATATATTTT. The variable domain in full, completed from reference TRBV30 and TRBJ1-3, reads SQTIHQWPATLVQPVGSPLSLECTVEGTSNPNLYWYRQAAGRGLQLLFYSVGIGQISSEVPQNLSASRPQDRQFILSSKKLLLSDSGFYLCAWSVQDPGNTIYFGEGSWLTVV.

The DNA of the CDR3 is TGTGCCACCAGCAGACCGATCCCGGGACACGAGAAAGAGACCCAGTACTTC. It codes for CATSRPIPGHEKETQYF. The rearrangement links TRBV15 to TRBJ2-5, with D possibly matching TRBD1 (6 bases). From germline, CDR1 is LNHNV and CDR2 YYDKDF (reference sequence). The CDR3 has 17 amino acids. The V end lost 2 bases, the J end lost 3 bases, and 19 bases lay between the germline ends. Filled out from reference TRBV15 and TRBJ2-5, the complete variable domain reads DAMVIQNPRYQVTQFGKPVTLSCSQTLNHNVMYWYQQKSSQAPKLLFHYYDKDFNNEADTPDNFQSRRPNTSFCFLDIRSPGLGDTAMYLCATSRPIPGHEKETQYFGPGTRLLVL.

The V call is TRBV10-3, the J call TRBJ1-2; maybe TRBD1 (6 bases). Per germline, CDR1 ENHRY and CDR2 SYGVKD. V was shortened by 3 bases and J by 6 bases, with 11 bases between the two germline ends. The CDR3 extends over 13 amino acids. CDR3 region: CAISEQGVNGYTF. For the CDR3, the DNA is TGTGCCATCAGTGAACAGGGAGTAAATGGCTACACCTTC.